The subject of this entry is one T cell receptor (beta chain). V was clipped by 6 bases and J by 0 bases, with 12 bases between them. The CDR3 spans 15 residues. In germline, CDR1 is SNHLY, CDR2 FYNNEI. The data were obtained in a study of cytomegalovirus exposure and HLA in healthy donors. PCR employed 60 Vbeta and 13 Jbeta primers. TCRdb keeps only in-frame clones here, not all; method: immunoSEQ multiplex PCR. Of about 300,000 clones listed, roughly 90% are singletons. The rearrangement links TRBV2 to TRBJ1-3, with D perhaps TRBD1 (5 bases). The receptor was derived from a man aged 35 to 55 in good health and CMV-seropositive. Input material: PBMCs. In DNA form, the CDR3 reads TGTGCCAGCAGACAGGACGGTTACTCTGGAAACACCATATATTTT. Amino acid sequence: CASRQDGYSGNTIYF.